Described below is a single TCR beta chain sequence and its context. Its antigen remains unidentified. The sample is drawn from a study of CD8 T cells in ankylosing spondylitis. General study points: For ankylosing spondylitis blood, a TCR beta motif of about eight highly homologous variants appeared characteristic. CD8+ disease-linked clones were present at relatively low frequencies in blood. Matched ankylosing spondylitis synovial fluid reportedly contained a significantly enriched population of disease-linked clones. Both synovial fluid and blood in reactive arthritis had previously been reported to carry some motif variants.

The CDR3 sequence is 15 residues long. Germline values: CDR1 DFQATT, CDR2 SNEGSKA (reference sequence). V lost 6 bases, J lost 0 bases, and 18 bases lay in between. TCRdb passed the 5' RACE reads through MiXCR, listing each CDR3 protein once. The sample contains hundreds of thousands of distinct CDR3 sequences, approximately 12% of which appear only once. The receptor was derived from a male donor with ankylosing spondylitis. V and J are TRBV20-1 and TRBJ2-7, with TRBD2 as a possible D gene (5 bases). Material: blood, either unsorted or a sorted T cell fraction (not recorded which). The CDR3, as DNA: TGCAGTGCCGCCGGTGGAGGTGGAAACTCCTACGAGCAGTACTTC. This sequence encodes CSAAGGGGNSYEQYF.